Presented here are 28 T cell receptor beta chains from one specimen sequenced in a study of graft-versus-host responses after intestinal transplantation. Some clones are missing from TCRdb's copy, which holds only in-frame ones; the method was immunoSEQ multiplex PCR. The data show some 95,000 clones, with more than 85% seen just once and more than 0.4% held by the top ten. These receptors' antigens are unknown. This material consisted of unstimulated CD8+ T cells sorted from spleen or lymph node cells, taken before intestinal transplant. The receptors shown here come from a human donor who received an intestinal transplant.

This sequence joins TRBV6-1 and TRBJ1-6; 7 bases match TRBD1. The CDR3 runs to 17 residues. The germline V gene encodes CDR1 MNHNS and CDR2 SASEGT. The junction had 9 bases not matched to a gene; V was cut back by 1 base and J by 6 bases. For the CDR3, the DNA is TGTGCCAGCAGTGAAGAAAGGGACAGCCCTCTTAATTCACCCCTCCACTTT. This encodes CASSEERDSPLNSPLHF.

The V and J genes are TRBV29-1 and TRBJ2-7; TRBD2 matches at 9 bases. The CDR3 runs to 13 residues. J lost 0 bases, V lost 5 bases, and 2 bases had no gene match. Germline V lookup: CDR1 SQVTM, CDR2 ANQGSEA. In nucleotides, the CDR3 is TGCAGCGTTCGACTAGCGGACTCCTACGAGCAGTACTTC. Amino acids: CSVRLADSYEQYF.

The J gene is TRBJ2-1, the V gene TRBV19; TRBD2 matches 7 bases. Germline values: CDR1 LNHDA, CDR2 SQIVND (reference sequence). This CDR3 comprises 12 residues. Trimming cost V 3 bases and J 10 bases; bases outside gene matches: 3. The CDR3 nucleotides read TGTGCCAGTAGTATCACTAGCGAGGAGCAGTTCTTC. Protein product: CASSITSEEQFF.

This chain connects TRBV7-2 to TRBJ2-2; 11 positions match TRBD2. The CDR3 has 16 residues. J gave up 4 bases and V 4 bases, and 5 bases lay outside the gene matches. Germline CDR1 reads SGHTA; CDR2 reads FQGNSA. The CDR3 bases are TGTGCCAGCAGCTCCCATAGCGGGGGGGGCACCGGGGAGCTGTTTTTT. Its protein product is CASSSHSGGGTGELFF.

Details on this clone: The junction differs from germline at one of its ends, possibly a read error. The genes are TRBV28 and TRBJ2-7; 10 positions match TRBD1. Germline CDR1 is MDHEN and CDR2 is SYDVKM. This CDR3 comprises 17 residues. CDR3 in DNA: TGTGCCAGCAGCTTATCCCGGGACAGGGGTTCCTCCTACGAGCAGTACTTC. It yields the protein CASSLSRDRGSSYEQYF. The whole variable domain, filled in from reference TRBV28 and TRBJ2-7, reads DVKVTQSSRYLVKRTGEKVFLECVQDMDHENMFWYRQDPGLGLRLIYFSYDVKMKEKGDIPEGYSVSREKKERFSLILESASTNQTSMYLCASSLSRDRGSSYEQYFGPGTRLTVT.

Here the CDR3 reads CASSEGGPQETQYF. In DNA form, the CDR3 reads TGTGCCAGCAGCGAAGGAGGTCCTCAGGAGACCCAGTACTTC. The chain employs TRBV7-9 and TRBJ2-5; D perhaps matches TRBD2 (5 bases). The V end was cut by 5 bases, the J end by 5 bases, with 15 bases between. Per germline, CDR1 SEHNR and CDR2 FQNEAQ (reference sequence). The CDR3 consists of 14 residues.

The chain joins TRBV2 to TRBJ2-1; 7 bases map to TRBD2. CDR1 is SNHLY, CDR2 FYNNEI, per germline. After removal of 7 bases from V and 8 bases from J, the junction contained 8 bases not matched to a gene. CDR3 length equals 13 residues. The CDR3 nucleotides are TGTGCCAGCACGGGGGGTACGACTTATGAGCAGTTCTTC. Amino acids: CASTGGTTYEQFF. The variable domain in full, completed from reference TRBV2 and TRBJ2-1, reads EPEVTQTPSHQVTQMGQEVILRCVPISNHLYFYWYRQILGQKVEFLVSFYNNEISEKSEIFDDQFSVERPDGSNFTLKIRSTKLEDSAMYFCASTGGTTYEQFFGPGTRLTVL.

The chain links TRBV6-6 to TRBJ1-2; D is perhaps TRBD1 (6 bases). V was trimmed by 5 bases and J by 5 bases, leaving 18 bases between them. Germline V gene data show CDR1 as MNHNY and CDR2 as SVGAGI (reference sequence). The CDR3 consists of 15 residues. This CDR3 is CASSPQGIDGYGYTF. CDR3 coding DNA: TGTGCCAGCAGTCCCCAGGGGATCGACGGTTATGGCTACACCTTC.

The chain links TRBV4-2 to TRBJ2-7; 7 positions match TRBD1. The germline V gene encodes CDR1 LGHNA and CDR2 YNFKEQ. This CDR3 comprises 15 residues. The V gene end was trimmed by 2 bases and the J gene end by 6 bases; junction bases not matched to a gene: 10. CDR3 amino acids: CASSQKTGDLLEQYF. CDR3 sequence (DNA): TGTGCCAGCAGCCAAAAAACAGGGGACCTACTCGAGCAGTACTTC.

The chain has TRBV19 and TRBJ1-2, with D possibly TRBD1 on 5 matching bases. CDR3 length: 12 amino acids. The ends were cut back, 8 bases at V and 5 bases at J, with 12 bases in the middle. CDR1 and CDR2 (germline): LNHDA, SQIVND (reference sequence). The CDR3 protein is CASGDQGYGYTF. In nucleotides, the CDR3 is TGTGCCAGTGGGGATCAGGGATATGGCTACACCTTC.

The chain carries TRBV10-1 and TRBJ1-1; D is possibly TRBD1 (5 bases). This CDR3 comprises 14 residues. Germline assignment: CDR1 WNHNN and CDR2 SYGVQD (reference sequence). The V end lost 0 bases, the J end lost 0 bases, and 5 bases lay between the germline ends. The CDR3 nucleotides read TGCGCCAGCAGTGAGTCAGGGGTGAACACTGAAGCTTTCTTT. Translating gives CASSESGVNTEAFF.

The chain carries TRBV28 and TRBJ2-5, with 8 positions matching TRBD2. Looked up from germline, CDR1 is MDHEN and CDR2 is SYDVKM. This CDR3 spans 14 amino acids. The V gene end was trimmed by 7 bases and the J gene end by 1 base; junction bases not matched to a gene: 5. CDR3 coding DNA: TGTGCCAGCAAGCCGGGGGGGTCCCAAGAGACCCAGTACTTC. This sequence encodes CASKPGGSQETQYF. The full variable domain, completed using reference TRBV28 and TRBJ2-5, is DVKVTQSSRYLVKRTGEKVFLECVQDMDHENMFWYRQDPGLGLRLIYFSYDVKMKEKGDIPEGYSVSREKKERFSLILESASTNQTSMYLCASKPGGSQETQYFGPGTRLLVL.

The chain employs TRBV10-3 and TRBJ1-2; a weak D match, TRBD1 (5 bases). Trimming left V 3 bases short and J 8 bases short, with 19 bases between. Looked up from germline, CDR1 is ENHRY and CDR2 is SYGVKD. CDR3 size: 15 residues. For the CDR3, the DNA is TGTGCCATCAGTGACTTACCCCAGGGAAGTTACGGCTACACCTTC. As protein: CAISDLPQGSYGYTF.

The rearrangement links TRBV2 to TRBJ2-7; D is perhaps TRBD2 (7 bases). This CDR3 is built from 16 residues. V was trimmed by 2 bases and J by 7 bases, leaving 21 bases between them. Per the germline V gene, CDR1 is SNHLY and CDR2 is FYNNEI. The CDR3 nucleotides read TGTGCCAGCAGTGAAAAGTGGGGGGGCACCGTGGGTGAGCAGTACTTC. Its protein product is CASSEKWGGTVGEQYF.

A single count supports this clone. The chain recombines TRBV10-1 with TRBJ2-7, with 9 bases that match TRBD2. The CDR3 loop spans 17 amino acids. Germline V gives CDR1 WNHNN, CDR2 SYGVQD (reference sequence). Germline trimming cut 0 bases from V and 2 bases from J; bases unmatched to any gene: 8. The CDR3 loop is CASSESVSSGETYEQYF. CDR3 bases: TGCGCCAGCAGTGAGTCGGTTTCTAGCGGGGAAACCTACGAGCAGTACTTC.

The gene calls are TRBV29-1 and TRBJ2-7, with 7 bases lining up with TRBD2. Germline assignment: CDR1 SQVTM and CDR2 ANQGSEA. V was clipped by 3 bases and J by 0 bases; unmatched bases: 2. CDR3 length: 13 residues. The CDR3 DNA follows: TGCAGCGTTGAGGGGGGGACCTCCTACGAGCAGTACTTC. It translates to CSVEGGTSYEQYF.

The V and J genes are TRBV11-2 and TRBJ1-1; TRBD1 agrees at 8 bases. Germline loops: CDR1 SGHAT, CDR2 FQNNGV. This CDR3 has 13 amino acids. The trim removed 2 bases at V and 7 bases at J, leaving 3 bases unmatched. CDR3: CASSLRTGNEAFF. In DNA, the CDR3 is TGTGCCAGCAGCTTACGGACAGGGAATGAAGCTTTCTTT.

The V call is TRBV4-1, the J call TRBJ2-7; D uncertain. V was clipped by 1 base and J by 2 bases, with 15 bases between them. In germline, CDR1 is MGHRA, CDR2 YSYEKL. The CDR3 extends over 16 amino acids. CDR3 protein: CASSQAPWQAPYEQYF. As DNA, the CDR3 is TGCGCCAGCAGCCAAGCCCCTTGGCAGGCTCCCTACGAGCAGTACTTC.

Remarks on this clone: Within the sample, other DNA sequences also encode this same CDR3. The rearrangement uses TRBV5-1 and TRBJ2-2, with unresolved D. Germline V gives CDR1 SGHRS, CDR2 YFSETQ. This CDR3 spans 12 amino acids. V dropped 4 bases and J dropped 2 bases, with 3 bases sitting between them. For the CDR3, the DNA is TGCGCCAGCAGCCTTAACACCGGGGAGCTGTTTTTT. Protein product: CASSLNTGELFF.

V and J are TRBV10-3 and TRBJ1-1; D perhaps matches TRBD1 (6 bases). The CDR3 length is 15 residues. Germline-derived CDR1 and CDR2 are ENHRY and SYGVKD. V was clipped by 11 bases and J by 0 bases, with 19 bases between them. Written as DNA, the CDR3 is TGTGCCGCGACCTCGTCACAGGGCATGAACACTGAAGCTTTCTTT. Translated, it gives CAATSSQGMNTEAFF.

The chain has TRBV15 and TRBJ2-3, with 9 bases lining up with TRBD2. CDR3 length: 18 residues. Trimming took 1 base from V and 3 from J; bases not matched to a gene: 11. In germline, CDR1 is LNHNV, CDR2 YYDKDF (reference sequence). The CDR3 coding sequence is TGTGCCACCAGCAGAGTGCCCACGGCTAGCGGGATAACAGATACGCAGTATTTT. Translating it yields CATSRVPTASGITDTQYF.

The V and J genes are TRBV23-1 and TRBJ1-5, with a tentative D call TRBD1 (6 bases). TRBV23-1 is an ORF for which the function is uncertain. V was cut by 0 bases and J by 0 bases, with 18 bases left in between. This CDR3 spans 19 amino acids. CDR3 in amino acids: CASSQSAGGLGLSNQPQHF. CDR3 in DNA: TGCGCCAGCAGTCAATCGGCGGGGGGCCTCGGGCTTAGCAATCAGCCCCAGCATTTT.

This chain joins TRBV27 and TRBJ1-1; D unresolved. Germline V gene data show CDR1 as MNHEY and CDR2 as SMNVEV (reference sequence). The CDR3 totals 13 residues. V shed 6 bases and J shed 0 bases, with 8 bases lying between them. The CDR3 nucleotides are TGTGCCAGCAGGGAACGGGTGAACACTGAAGCTTTCTTT. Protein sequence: CASRERVNTEAFF.

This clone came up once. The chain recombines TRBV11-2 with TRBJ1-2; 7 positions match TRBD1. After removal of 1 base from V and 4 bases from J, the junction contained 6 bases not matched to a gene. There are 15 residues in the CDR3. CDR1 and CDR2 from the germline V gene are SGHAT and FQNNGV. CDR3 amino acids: CASSLGMGQIYGYTF. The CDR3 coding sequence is TGTGCCAGCAGCTTAGGGATGGGACAGATCTATGGCTACACCTTC.

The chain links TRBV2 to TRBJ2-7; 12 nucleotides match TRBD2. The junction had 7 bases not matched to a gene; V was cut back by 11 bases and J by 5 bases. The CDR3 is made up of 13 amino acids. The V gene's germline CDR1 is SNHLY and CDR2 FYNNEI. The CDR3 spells CARRLAGVDEQYF. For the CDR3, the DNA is TGTGCCCGCCGACTAGCGGGAGTTGACGAGCAGTACTTC. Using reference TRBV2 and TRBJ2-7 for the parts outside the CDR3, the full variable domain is EPEVTQTPSHQVTQMGQEVILRCVPISNHLYFYWYRQILGQKVEFLVSFYNNEISEKSEIFDDQFSVERPDGSNFTLKIRSTKLEDSAMYFCARRLAGVDEQYFGPGTRLTVT.

The chain's CDR3 is CASSLRTGDGTDTQYF. The CDR3 DNA reads as TGTGCCAGCAGCCTCAGGACAGGGGATGGCACAGATACGCAGTATTTT. The rearrangement joins TRBV7-9 to TRBJ2-3; the match to TRBD1 covers 9 bases. The CDR3 length is 16 residues. CDR1 and CDR2 (germline): SEHNR, FQNEAQ (reference sequence). V dropped 5 bases and J dropped 1; count of bases not matched to a gene: 7. The whole variable domain, filled in from reference TRBV7-9 and TRBJ2-3, reads DTGVSQNPRHKITKRGQNVTFRCDPISEHNRLYWYRQTLGQGPEFLTYFQNEAQLEKSRLLSDRFSAERPKGSFSTLEIQRTEQGDSAMYLCASSLRTGDGTDTQYFGPGTRLTVL.

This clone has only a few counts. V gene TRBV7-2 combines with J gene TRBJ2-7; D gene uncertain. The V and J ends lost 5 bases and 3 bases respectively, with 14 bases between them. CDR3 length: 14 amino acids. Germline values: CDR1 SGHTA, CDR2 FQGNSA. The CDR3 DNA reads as TGTGCCAGCAGCCCGGATCTAGGAGACTACGAGCAGTACTTC. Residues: CASSPDLGDYEQYF.

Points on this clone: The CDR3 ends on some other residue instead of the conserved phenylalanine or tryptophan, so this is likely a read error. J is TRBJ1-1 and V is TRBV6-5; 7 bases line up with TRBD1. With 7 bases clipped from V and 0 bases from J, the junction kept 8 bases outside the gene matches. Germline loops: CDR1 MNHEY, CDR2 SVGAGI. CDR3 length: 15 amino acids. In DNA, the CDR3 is TGTGCCAGCACTACAGGGGCCGCACTGAACACTGAAGCTTTCCTT. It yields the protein CASTTGAALNTEAFL.